Below are 8 T cell receptor beta chains sequenced from a single sample in a study of shared clonotypes between healthy human individuals. The naive CD8 population came from CD45RO-negative cells selected for CCR7, without terminally differentiated effector memory CD45RA+ cells. Here immunoSEQ multiplex PCR was the method, and the copy in TCRdb shows in-frame clones only, minus some. The sample carries around 1,900,000 clones, around 93% recorded once. Sequenced material: naive CD8+ T cells from PBMCs. The receptors were gathered from a man aged 18 to 35 in good health. Some clones in this sample may be carry-over from other donors' samples.

The chain couples TRBV7-6 to TRBJ2-7; 8 bases line up with TRBD2. The V and J ends lost 4 bases and 1 base, in that order; junction bases with no gene match: 6. The CDR3 has 15 residues. The germline V gene encodes CDR1 SGHVS and CDR2 FNYEAQ. For the CDR3, the DNA is TGTGCCAGCAGCTCCTATAGCGGGAAGTCCTACGAGCAGTACTTC. Amino acid sequence: CASSSYSGKSYEQYF.

The chain employs TRBV27 and TRBJ2-1; D unresolved. Per germline, CDR1 MNHEY and CDR2 SMNVEV (reference sequence). The CDR3 loop spans 10 amino acids. The V end lost 9 bases, the J end lost 5 bases, and 5 bases lay between the germline ends. CDR3 sequence: CARQDNEQFF. As DNA, the CDR3 is TGTGCCAGGCAAGACAATGAGCAGTTCTTC.

On this clone itself: The sample holds other DNA sequences that translate to the same CDR3. The genes are TRBV5-1 and TRBJ2-7; 10 bases fit TRBD1. The germline CDR1 and CDR2 sequences are SGHRS and YFSETQ. This CDR3 region has 14 residues. The V gene end was trimmed by 4 bases and the J gene end by 2 bases; junction bases not matched to a gene: 3. Here the CDR3 DNA reads TGCGCCAGCAGCACCGGACAGGGGGCCTACGAGCAGTACTTC. Protein: CASSTGQGAYEQYF.

V usage is TRBV15 and J usage is TRBJ1-5; 7 nucleotides line up with TRBD1. The V gene's germline CDR1 is LNHNV and CDR2 YYDKDF (reference sequence). The CDR3 length is 14 residues. V lost 5 bases to trimming and J lost 3 bases; unmatched junction nucleotides: 4. CDR3 coding DNA: TGTGCCACCAGCCGGGGACAGCTCAATCAGCCCCAGCATTTT. Residues: CATSRGQLNQPQHF. Full variable domain (remainder filled in from reference TRBV15 and TRBJ1-5): DAMVIQNPRYQVTQFGKPVTLSCSQTLNHNVMYWYQQKSSQAPKLLFHYYDKDFNNEADTPDNFQSRRPNTSFCFLDIRSPGLGDTAMYLCATSRGQLNQPQHFGDGTRLSIL.

The V and J genes are TRBV5-1 and TRBJ1-2, with a tentative D call TRBD1 (6 bases). V lost 0 bases to trimming and J lost 2 bases, with 11 bases between them. Germline CDR1 is SGHRS and CDR2 is YFSETQ. The CDR3 loop spans 15 amino acids. The CDR3 nucleotides read TGCGCCAGCAGCTTGGAGTCGGACAGCAACTATGGCTACACCTTC. Amino acid sequence: CASSLESDSNYGYTF.

The chain joins TRBV10-3 to TRBJ1-4; 8 bases are a match to TRBD1. The CDR3 is 18 amino acids. From germline, CDR1 is ENHRY and CDR2 SYGVKD. Trimming removed 5 bases from V and 3 bases from J; junction bases left unmatched: 14. This CDR3 reads CAISSPPGQGTSNEKLFF. The CDR3 DNA sequence: TGTGCCATCAGTTCCCCCCCCGGACAGGGAACATCTAATGAAAAACTGTTTTTT.

V usage is TRBV7-9 and J usage is TRBJ2-1; D is perhaps TRBD2 (6 bases). From germline, CDR1 is SEHNR and CDR2 FQNEAQ (reference sequence). Trimming took 2 bases from V and 9 from J, leaving 14 bases between them. This CDR3 is built from 14 residues. CDR3 DNA sequence: TGTGCCAGCAGCTTATTTTCGGAGGGGACTGAGCAGTTCTTC. Amino acids: CASSLFSEGTEQFF.

The genes are TRBV18 and TRBJ1-1; maybe TRBD1 (5 bases). V lost 9 bases and J lost 0, with 14 bases in between. CDR3 length: 14 residues. Germline CDR1 is KGHSH and CDR2 is LQKENI. CDR3 loop: CASSRGRLNTEAFF. The CDR3 nucleotides are TGTGCCAGTTCAAGGGGCAGGCTGAACACTGAAGCTTTCTTT. The full variable domain, in which reference TRBV18 and TRBJ1-1 provide the parts outside the CDR3, is NAGVMQNPRHLVRRRGQEARLRCSPMKGHSHVYWYRQLPEEGLKFMVYLQKENIIDESGMPKERFSAEFPKEGPSILRIQQVVRGDSAAYFCASSRGRLNTEAFFGQGTRLTVV.